These 10 T cell receptor beta chains were sequenced from one sample in a study of CD8 T cells in Susac syndrome. RNA amounts of 0.5 to 1 ug underwent reverse transcription with random hexamers. Via MiXCR, TCRdb re-called the immunoSEQ multiplex PCR reads, giving one row per CDR3 protein. The table has around 150,000 distinct CDR3 sequences, approximately 95% seen once. The specimen was CD4+ T cells from PBMCs. These receptors originate from a human donor with Susac syndrome.

Here the CDR3 DNA reads TGTGCCGGGCGGAAGGGACAGTATCGTCAAGAGACCCAGTACTTC. Residues: CAGRKGQYRQETQYF. The chain has TRBV2 and TRBJ2-5; TRBD1 agrees at 7 bases. CDR3 length equals 15 residues. The germline CDR1 and CDR2 sequences are SNHLY and FYNNEI. V trimming: 11 bases; J trimming: 2 bases; junction bases outside the gene matches: 14.

This clonotype was counted once. V and J are TRBV15 and TRBJ2-1; tentative D call: TRBD2 (5 bases). Germline values: CDR1 LNHNV, CDR2 YYDKDF (reference sequence). The V and J ends lost 4 bases and 1 base respectively, with 8 bases between them. The CDR3 length is 14 residues. The CDR3 nucleotides are TGTGCCACCAGCAACCGGGGATCCTACAATGAGCAGTTCTTC. Amino acids: CATSNRGSYNEQFF.

The chain carries TRBV7-9 and TRBJ1-3; D might be TRBD1 (5 bases). The CDR3 contains 16 residues. Germline loops: CDR1 SEHNR, CDR2 FQNEAQ (reference sequence). V lost 1 base and J 0 bases, leaving 10 bases between the germline ends. The CDR3 nucleotides are TGTGCCAGCAGCTTAGACAGGAGGAGCTCTGGAAACACCATATATTTT. Translation: CASSLDRRSSGNTIYF.

This chain joins TRBV9 and TRBJ2-3; 14 nucleotides line up with TRBD2. V gave up 4 bases and J gave up 2 bases; unmatched junction bases: 9. The CDR3 length is 18 residues. Germline V gene lookup returns CDR1 SGDLS and CDR2 YYNGEE. Here the CDR3 reads CASSKRTSGGSSTDTQYF. CDR3 DNA: TGTGCCAGCAGCAAGCGGACTAGCGGGGGGTCGTCCACAGATACGCAGTATTTT. Filled out from reference TRBV9 and TRBJ2-3, the complete variable domain reads DSGVTQTPKHLITATGQRVTLRCSPRSGDLSVYWYQQSLDQGLQFLIQYYNGEERAKGNILERFSAQQFPDLHSELNLSSLELGDSALYFCASSKRTSGGSSTDTQYFGPGTRLTVL.

The chain recombines TRBV1 with TRBJ2-1; the table assigns TRBD2, which was not confirmed against the DNA. TRBV1 is annotated as a pseudogene. The CDR3 sequence is 17 residues long. The DNA of the CDR3 is TGCACCAGCAGCCAAGATCTATCTAGCGGGAATCGCAATGAGCAGCTCTTC. Translated: CTSSQDLSSGNRNEQLF.

With regard to this clonotype: At one boundary the junction diverges from the germline segment, which might be a read error. This chain connects TRBV12-3 or TRBV12-4 to TRBJ2-3; TRBD2 matches at 9 bases. This CDR3 comprises 12 residues. The CDR3, as DNA: TGTGCCAGCAGTCCGGAGGGACTAGCATCGTTATTT. Translation gives CASSPEGLASLF.

V and J are TRBV7-2 and TRBJ1-5, with D maybe TRBD1 (6 bases). This CDR3 contains 15 residues. Germline CDR1 reads SGHTA; CDR2 reads FQGNSA. V lost 5 bases to trimming and J lost 6 bases, with 17 bases between them. The CDR3 here is CASSPGGREAQPQHF. The CDR3 DNA follows: TGTGCCAGCAGCCCGGGGGGCAGGGAGGCTCAGCCCCAGCATTTT. Supplemented by reference TRBV7-2 and TRBJ1-5, the full variable domain reads GAGVSQSPSNKVTEKGKDVELRCDPISGHTALYWYRQSLGQGLEFLIYFQGNSAPDKSGLPSDRFSAERTGGSVSTLTIQRTQQEDSAVYLCASSPGGREAQPQHFGDGTRLSIL.

The chain carries TRBV3-1 and TRBJ1-2, with D possibly matching TRBD1 (5 bases). V was pared by 1 base and J by 8 bases, with 11 bases between. The CDR3 has 13 amino acids. Looked up from germline, CDR1 is LGHDT and CDR2 is YNNKEL (reference sequence). The CDR3 sequence is CASSQVAGVGYTF. The CDR3 DNA follows: TGTGCCAGCAGCCAAGTAGCGGGGGTCGGCTACACCTTC.

This clonotype has only one observation. The rearrangement uses TRBV5-6 and TRBJ2-7; 7 nucleotides match TRBD1. V trimming: 4 bases; J trimming: 0 bases; junction bases outside the gene matches: 7. The germline CDR1 and CDR2 sequences are SGHDT and YYEEEE. The CDR3 consists of 15 residues. CDR3 nucleotides: TGTGCCAGCAGCGCCTACAGGGGCAGCTCCTACGAGCAGTACTTC. It is translated as CASSAYRGSSYEQYF.

The chain is built from TRBV30 and TRBJ2-3, with 8 bases matching TRBD2. Germline CDR1 GTSNPN, CDR2 SVGIG (reference sequence). The CDR3 sequence is 14 residues long. V shed 4 bases and J 2 bases; nucleotides not matched to a gene: 5. The CDR3: CAWMRGAPTDTQYF. The CDR3 DNA reads TGTGCCTGGATGCGGGGGGCCCCCACAGATACGCAGTATTTT.